This TCR beta chain is from a study of T cell responses to AZD1222 COVID-19 vaccine. Study outcomes and limitations: Clonal diversity may have been underestimated in mostly white British donors. Once two AZD1222 doses were given, Spike-specific TCR breadth and depth went up. Unmutated variant regions are reportedly targeted by nearly half of spike-specific TCRs. Researchers took repertoire samples only after the peak T cell response had come.

This table comes from immunoSEQ multiplex PCR, and its TCRdb copy is limited to in-frame clones, with some not included. The sample lists under 150,000 clones, around 89% occurring once. This clone was detected only once. The antigen is undetermined. The V and J ends lost 6 bases and 0 bases, in that order; junction bases with no gene match: 5. The germline V gene has CDR1 SQVTM and CDR2 ANQGSEA. The CDR3 consists of 13 residues. Sequencing used peripheral blood, obtained on day 0 of AZD1222 vaccination. The chain couples TRBV29-1 to TRBJ2-7; 7 nucleotides line up with TRBD1. The TCR sequence derives from an adult in good health. In DNA, the CDR3 is TGCAGCGTGGCCTGGGACAGCTCCTACGAGCAGTACTTC. It translates to CSVAWDSSYEQYF.